The 10 T cell receptor beta chains below were found in one sample sequenced in a study of shared clonotypes between healthy human individuals (dated by TCRdb to the early 2020s). Libraries were constructed by the immunoSEQ multiplex PCR assay. The immuneACCESS repertoire file appears here via TCRdb, limited to in-frame rearrangements. These files lack a portion of the clones; in checked studies, under half of the deficit traces to unresolved V genes, and the cause of the others is not known. The sample table records 300,000 to 350,000 clones; more than 60% of these occur just once. The ten largest clones represent over 9.5% of the sample. The sequencing input was memory CD4+ T cells sorted from blood. Interpreted using the paper, the cell subset or site label stands for: CD45RA-negative fraction. Source of these receptors: a man aged 30-40 years in good health.

V is TRBV25-1 and J is TRBJ2-3; D gene uncertain. The CDR3 covers 14 residues. V was clipped by 1 base and J by 8 bases, with 13 bases between them. Germline CDR1 and CDR2: MGHDK and SYGVNS. The CDR3 sequence: CASSESRLASTQYF. CDR3 in DNA: TGTGCCAGCAGTGAATCCCGGCTCGCATCTACGCAGTATTTT.

This clone was seen at least ten times. Different DNA sequences within this sample yield the same CDR3. The chain is built from TRBV6-5 and TRBJ1-5; D not resolved. V was cut by 0 bases and J by 0 bases, with 6 bases left in between. The CDR3 loop spans 15 amino acids. In germline, CDR1 is MNHEY, CDR2 SVGAGI. The chain's CDR3 is CASSYSGSSNQPQHF. The CDR3 DNA reads TGTGCCAGCAGTTACTCAGGTTCTAGCAATCAGCCCCAGCATTTT.

V and J are TRBV6-6 and TRBJ2-7, with 8 bases aligning to TRBD2. CDR1 and CDR2 from the germline V gene are MNHNY and SVGAGI (reference sequence). Trimming cost V 0 bases and J 3 bases; bases outside gene matches: 1. The CDR3 extends over 14 amino acids. The CDR3 nucleotides read TGTGCCAGCAGTTACTCTCGGGGGGGCTACGAGCAGTACTTC. Amino acids: CASSYSRGGYEQYF.

The chain couples TRBV18 to TRBJ2-5; D could derive from TRBD1 or TRBD2 (6 bases each). Germline values: CDR1 KGHSH, CDR2 LQKENI. The length of the CDR3 is 18 residues. Trimming removed 3 bases at V and 4 bases at J, with 24 bases between. This CDR3 is CASSPIGGTERSLETQYF. The CDR3 DNA follows: TGTGCCAGCTCACCGATAGGGGGGACCGAAAGATCCTTAGAGACCCAGTACTTC.

The chain carries TRBV7-2 and TRBJ2-5; D gene ambiguous. The CDR3 totals 15 residues. V lost 5 bases, J lost 3 bases, and 16 bases lay in between. Germline V CDR1 and CDR2: SGHTA, FQGNSA. The CDR3 is CASSPQISAEETQYF. CDR3 nucleotides: TGTGCCAGCAGCCCCCAAATATCTGCAGAAGAGACCCAGTACTTC.

Comments on this clone: Other DNA sequences of this sample code for an identical CDR3. V is TRBV9 and J is TRBJ2-3; 7 bases align to TRBD2. The germline CDR1 and CDR2 sequences are SGDLS and YYNGEE. The CDR3 totals 15 residues. The J segment lost 3 bases and the V segment lost 2 bases, leaving 6 bases of the junction unmatched. The CDR3 nucleotides read TGTGCCAGCAGCGTGGTGGGAGGGCCAACAGATACGCAGTATTTT. It translates to CASSVVGGPTDTQYF.

This clone was counted ten times or more. The CDR3 is CASSRDRHNEQFF. The CDR3 nucleotides are TGTGCCAGCAGCCGGGACAGGCACAATGAGCAGTTCTTC. The gene calls are TRBV28 and TRBJ2-1, with 8 bases identical to TRBD1. The CDR3 loop spans 13 amino acids. V lost 6 bases to trimming and J lost 5 bases; unmatched junction nucleotides: 3. The V gene's germline CDR1 is MDHEN and CDR2 SYDVKM.

The rearrangement links TRBV28 to TRBJ2-6, with TRBD1 as a possible D gene (6 bases). This CDR3 region has 17 residues. Per the germline V gene, CDR1 is MDHEN and CDR2 is SYDVKM. The ends were cut back, 4 bases at V and 1 base at J, with 14 bases in the middle. Here the CDR3 DNA reads TGTGCCAGCAGTTCTACAGGGTTGAGTTCTGGGGCCAACGTCCTGACTTTC. Translating it yields CASSSTGLSSGANVLTF.

V usage is TRBV11-2 and J usage is TRBJ1-1; tentatively, D is TRBD1 (6 bases). V dropped 5 bases and J dropped 11 bases, with 18 bases sitting between them. In germline, CDR1 is SGHAT, CDR2 FQNNGV. This CDR3 is built from 13 residues. CDR3 amino acids: CASSLAGAGLAFF. The CDR3 coding sequence is TGTGCCAGCAGCCTAGCGGGGGCGGGGCTGGCTTTCTTT.

This sequence joins TRBV9 and TRBJ1-2; D is uncertain. This CDR3 has 14 residues. The ends were cut back, 0 bases at V and 1 base at J, with 7 bases in the middle. Germline loops: CDR1 SGDLS, CDR2 YYNGEE. The CDR3 coding sequence is TGTGCCAGCAGCGTAGCTGGCCGTAACTATGGCTACACCTTC. It is translated as CASSVAGRNYGYTF.